This is a list of T cell receptor beta chains from one sample in a study of shared clonotypes between healthy human individuals. Produced via immunoSEQ multiplex PCR; TCRdb's table is partial and in-frame only. The sample includes around 2,100,000 clones, just under 95% of them seen just once. The specimen sequenced was naive CD8+ T cells sorted from blood. The receptors derive from a man between 18 and 29 years old in good health. The conserved cysteine and the conserved F or W are not part of the CDR3 here. The order of the fields is V gene, D gene, J gene, CDR3 protein. The D gene is left open where the match is weak.

>TRBV7-7|TRBD1|TRBJ2-6
ASSLAGGPGSTGANVLT
>TRBV7-2|TRBD1|TRBJ2-5
ASSSPGTAETQY
>TRBV10-1|NA|TRBJ1-1
ASSDGRGVNTEAF
>TRBV27|TRBD1|TRBJ2-7
ASSLSPGTGSGEQY
>TRBV13|NA|TRBJ1-4
ASSLRGSSNEKLF
>TRBV6-6|NA|TRBJ2-5
ASSGLGGLQETQY
>TRBV5-1|TRBD2|TRBJ2-5
ASSLTSGQETQY
>TRBV19|NA|TRBJ1-2
AVNWAGGYT
>TRBV5-1|TRBD1|TRBJ2-2
ASSSPGQIITGELF
>TRBV14|NA|TRBJ1-1
ASSQVAGRTEAF
>TRBV5-1|TRBD2|TRBJ2-1
ASSLAVAGDLSYNEQF
>TRBV7-9|NA|TRBJ1-1
ASSSMGGTEAF
>TRBV9|TRBD1|TRBJ1-2
ASSYTATGNYGYT
>TRBV18|NA|TRBJ2-7
ASSPPEVARSYEQY
>TRBV27|NA|TRBJ1-5
ASSSDGSNQPQH
>TRBV2|NA|TRBJ1-1
ASSESGWGMNTEAF
>TRBV5-6|NA|TRBJ2-5
ASSLGPALTPETQY
>TRBV2|NA|TRBJ1-2
ASSEAFRGPLFGLDGYT
>TRBV5-5|NA|TRBJ1-5
ASSLEVSNQPQH
>TRBV9|NA|TRBJ2-7
ASSVVGRTAQYEQY
>TRBV13|TRBD1|TRBJ2-7
ASSSWDRSYEQY
>TRBV4-2|NA|TRBJ2-7
ASSQVDSHEQY
>TRBV10-3|TRBD2|TRBJ2-7
AISEKEAGGPIYEQY
>TRBV28|NA|TRBJ2-5
ASSAERTVLRGETQY
>TRBV13|TRBD2|TRBJ2-7
ASSLSGMIPYEQY
>TRBV6-6|TRBD1|TRBJ1-1
ASSYEDPTGDEAF
>TRBV4-1|NA|TRBJ2-7
ASSQESMYEQY
>TRBV6-1|NA|TRBJ1-2
ASSEEANYGYT
>TRBV19|NA|TRBJ1-2
ASSWGEGTNYGYT
>TRBV25-1|NA|TRBJ2-2
ASSPVGLTNTGELF
>TRBV13|NA|TRBJ2-1
ASSFSGLNYNEQF
>TRBV6-5|NA|TRBJ1-2
ASSLDPIDTYGYT
>TRBV28|NA|TRBJ1-5
ASSRLGGNQPQH
>TRBV10-2|TRBD2|TRBJ2-1
ASSESRAGGLAYNEQF
>TRBV4-1|NA|TRBJ2-5
ASSQENDLQETQY
>TRBV2|TRBD1|TRBJ1-6
ASSGPRTGANSPLH
>TRBV27|NA|TRBJ2-1
ASSLSVRLMTEQF
>TRBV7-9|NA|TRBJ2-7
ASRPDNYEQY
>TRBV4-2|NA|TRBJ2-1
ASSQVAAGEQF